Below, 21 T cell receptor beta chains from the same sample are listed, as sequenced in a study of blood T cell repertoires in COVID-19. TCRdb's table, derived via immunoSEQ multiplex PCR, lists solely in-frame clones and lacks some. The sample consists of under 350,000 clones, around 90% of them appearing once. Sequences were obtained from peripheral blood. Source of these receptors: a man aged 45 to 65 with acute or convalescent COVID-19.

V and J are TRBV6-4 and TRBJ2-3, with 10 nucleotides matching TRBD2. J was trimmed by 2 bases and V by 6 bases; bases with no gene match: 5. Germline V gives CDR1 MRHNA, CDR2 SNTAGT. The CDR3 runs 15 residues. CDR3 sequence reads: CASRVSGGITDTQYF. For the CDR3, the DNA is TGTGCCAGCAGGGTTAGCGGGGGGATCACAGATACGCAGTATTTT.

The rearrangement joins TRBV30 to TRBJ1-4, with 8 positions matching TRBD1. Losses at the gene ends were 4 bases for V and 3 bases for J; bases not matched to a gene: 4. The CDR3 length is 14 residues. Germline V gene data show CDR1 as GTSNPN and CDR2 as SVGIG (reference sequence). Written as DNA, the CDR3 is TGTGCCTGGAACGGACAGGGCCCTAATGAAAAACTGTTTTTT. Translation gives CAWNGQGPNEKLFF.

The genes are TRBV11-2 and TRBJ1-1; 8 nucleotides align to TRBD1. The CDR3 contains 14 residues. The V gene's germline CDR1 is SGHAT and CDR2 FQNNGV. The junction had 7 bases not matched to a gene; V was cut back by 6 bases and J by 4 bases. The CDR3 region is CASRGPDRATEAFF. CDR3 nucleotide sequence: TGTGCCAGCAGAGGCCCGGACAGGGCCACTGAAGCTTTCTTT.

For the CDR3, the DNA is TGTGCCAGCTCACCAGGGCGGGACAGGGGTTACAATGAGCAGTTCTTC. It codes for CASSPGRDRGYNEQFF. The chain links TRBV18 to TRBJ2-1; TRBD1 agrees at 10 bases. Germline CDR1 is KGHSH and CDR2 is LQKENI. The CDR3 length is 16 residues. V trimming: 2 bases; J trimming: 4 bases; junction bases outside the gene matches: 5.

This sequence joins TRBV19 and TRBJ1-1; no reliable D call. The germline V gene encodes CDR1 LNHDA and CDR2 SQIVND (reference sequence). With 3 bases removed from V and 5 bases from J, the gap between germline ends came to 13 bases. The CDR3 has 14 residues. Written as DNA, the CDR3 is TGTGCCAGTAGTATCATGGGCGGAGGAACTGAAGCTTTCTTT. Protein product: CASSIMGGGTEAFF.

The rearrangement uses TRBV5-4 and TRBJ1-4, with 9 bases aligning to TRBD1. Trimming removed 3 bases from V and 7 bases from J; junction bases left unmatched: 10. The germline V gene has CDR1 SGHNT and CDR2 YYREEE (reference sequence). The CDR3 has 16 residues. The CDR3 loop is CASSYHTGGPSEKLFF. CDR3 DNA sequence: TGTGCCAGCAGCTACCACACAGGGGGCCCCAGTGAAAAACTGTTTTTT.

The chain carries TRBV19 and TRBJ2-2; 8 bases are shared with TRBD1. The CDR3 sequence is 13 residues long. The V segment lost 6 bases and the J segment 3 bases; nucleotides outside the gene matches: 0. CDR1 and CDR2 from the germline V gene are LNHDA and SQIVND (reference sequence). This chain's CDR3 is CASRGQDTGELFF. In DNA form, the CDR3 reads TGTGCCAGTAGGGGACAGGACACCGGGGAGCTGTTTTTT.

The V gene is TRBV7-8, the J gene TRBJ2-1, with a possible D match to TRBD2 (6 bases). The germline V gene has CDR1 SGHVS and CDR2 FQNEAQ. Trimming stripped 4 bases from V and 0 bases from J, with 13 bases between. The CDR3 length is 16 residues. This CDR3 reads CASSSKRVSSYNEQFF. CDR3 coding DNA: TGTGCCAGCAGCTCCAAGCGGGTAAGCTCCTACAATGAGCAGTTCTTC.

The chain carries TRBV12-5 and TRBJ1-2; TRBD1 might be the D (6 bases). V lost 5 bases and J 8 bases, leaving 15 bases between the germline ends. This CDR3 has 13 residues. CDR1 and CDR2 (germline): LGHNT, FRNRAP. The DNA for the CDR3 is TGTGCTAGTGGTCCGGGACAATTCTCGGGCTACACCTTC. Its protein product is CASGPGQFSGYTF.

This sequence joins TRBV7-9 and TRBJ1-2; TRBD1 aligns across 7 bases. This CDR3 has 14 amino acids. The V and J ends lost 2 bases and 8 bases, in that order; junction bases with no gene match: 8. Germline CDR1 reads SEHNR; CDR2 reads FQNEAQ (reference sequence). Here the CDR3 reads CASSLRRGLGGYTF. CDR3 DNA sequence: TGTGCCAGCAGCTTAAGGAGGGGGCTCGGAGGCTACACCTTC.

This chain links TRBV5-1 with TRBJ2-2; 9 nucleotides agree with TRBD1. J lost 4 bases, V lost 5 bases, and 6 bases had no gene match. This CDR3 spans 15 amino acids. The V gene's germline CDR1 is SGHRS and CDR2 YFSETQ. The CDR3 region has the DNA TGCGCCAGCAGTCTCGGGACAGGGTTCACCGGGGAGCTGTTTTTT. Amino acids: CASSLGTGFTGELFF.

This clone has a single count. The chain uses TRBV5-1 and TRBJ2-1; D is possibly TRBD2 (6 bases). V lost 3 bases and J 6 bases, leaving 13 bases between the germline ends. Germline CDR1 is SGHRS and CDR2 is YFSETQ. The CDR3 has 14 residues. Here the CDR3 reads CASSSPGGINEQFF. CDR3 nucleotides: TGCGCCAGCAGCTCCCCCGGGGGTATCAATGAGCAGTTCTTC.

Written as DNA, the CDR3 is TGTGCCAGCAGTTTCGGGGTTAATCAGCCCCAGCATTTT. Translation: CASSFGVNQPQHF. J is TRBJ1-5 and V is TRBV6-5; D not resolved. This CDR3 region has 13 residues. Per germline, CDR1 MNHEY and CDR2 SVGAGI. Trimming took off 4 bases at V and 4 bases at J, with 8 bases between the two ends.

The CDR3: CASSLFPGSSTGNTIYF. In DNA, the CDR3 is TGTGCCAGCAGCTTATTTCCGGGGAGTAGCACTGGAAACACCATATATTTT. V is TRBV7-6 and J is TRBJ1-3; D uncertain. The germline V gene has CDR1 SGHVS and CDR2 FNYEAQ. The CDR3 is 17 amino acids. The ends were cut back, 2 bases at V and 2 bases at J, with 16 bases in the middle.

The sample holds a few counts of this clone. This sequence joins TRBV6-1 and TRBJ1-1; D is possibly TRBD1 (5 bases). Germline lookup yields CDR1 MNHNS and CDR2 SASEGT. The CDR3 has 16 amino acids. The V end lost 0 bases, the J end lost 2 bases, and 13 bases lay between the germline ends. CDR3 coding DNA: TGTGCCAGCAGTGAAGCGCGGACACCTCGCAACACTGAAGCTTTCTTT. Translating gives CASSEARTPRNTEAFF.

This clone has a single count. This sequence joins TRBV7-9 and TRBJ2-3; a possible D gene is TRBD2 (6 bases). From germline, CDR1 is SEHNR and CDR2 FQNEAQ (reference sequence). The CDR3 runs 12 residues. V lost 5 bases and J lost 7, with 10 bases in between. This chain's CDR3 is CASSALAYTQYF. The DNA for the CDR3 is TGTGCCAGCAGCGCCCTAGCGTATACGCAGTATTTT.

The chain combines TRBV7-2 with TRBJ1-1; D ambiguous. Germline lookup yields CDR1 SGHTA and CDR2 FQGNSA. Trimming shortened V by 1 base and J by 0 bases, and 9 bases separated the two germline ends. The CDR3 is made up of 15 amino acids. CDR3 sequence (DNA): TGTGCCAGCAGCTTAGGTCCAGGAATGAACACTGAAGCTTTCTTT. This translates into CASSLGPGMNTEAFF.

This clone is a singleton in its sample. This chain links TRBV7-9 with TRBJ2-7, with 7 bases matching TRBD1. The CDR3 runs 13 residues. The junction had 6 bases not matched to a gene; V was cut back by 5 bases and J by 5 bases. Germline CDR1 is SEHNR and CDR2 is FQNEAQ (reference sequence). The CDR3 is CASSPTGDHEQYF. In DNA form, the CDR3 reads TGTGCCAGCAGCCCTACAGGGGACCACGAGCAGTACTTC.

This chain links TRBV7-9 with TRBJ1-2; 10 bases align to TRBD1. The J segment lost 8 bases and the V segment lost 2 bases, leaving 5 bases of the junction unmatched. Germline V gene data show CDR1 as SEHNR and CDR2 as FQNEAQ (reference sequence). This CDR3 spans 14 amino acids. CDR3 in amino acids: CASSLTWTGGGYTF. CDR3 in DNA: TGTGCCAGCAGCTTAACCTGGACAGGGGGAGGCTACACCTTC.

This chain joins TRBV19 and TRBJ2-1, with a possible D match to TRBD2 (5 bases). The CDR3 covers 14 residues. The ends were cut back, 6 bases at V and 0 bases at J, with 9 bases in the middle. The germline V gene encodes CDR1 LNHDA and CDR2 SQIVND (reference sequence). CDR3 DNA sequence: TGTGCCAGTAGCCGGGAAAGCTCCTACAATGAGCAGTTCTTC. Translated: CASSRESSYNEQFF. Full variable domain (rest looked up from reference TRBV19 and TRBJ2-1): DGGITQSPKYLFRKEGQNVTLSCEQNLNHDAMYWYRQDPGQGLRLIYYSQIVNDFQKGDIAEGYSVSREKKESFPLTVTSAQKNPTAFYLCASSRESSYNEQFFGPGTRLTVL.

The chain has TRBV30 and TRBJ1-5; 7 nucleotides line up with TRBD1. The V gene's germline CDR1 is GTSNPN and CDR2 SVGIG (reference sequence). Trimming at V came to 5 bases and at J to 4 bases, leaving 8 bases not matched to a gene. This CDR3 has 14 amino acids. As DNA, the CDR3 is TGTGCCTGGGGACCGGGACAGCCGAATCAGCCCCAGCATTTT. It translates to CAWGPGQPNQPQHF.